One and the same sample provided the 14 T cell receptor beta chains below, sequenced in a study of blood T cell repertoires in COVID-19. Profiling relied on immunoSEQ multiplex PCR, and the TCRdb table lists in-frame clones only, not all of them. Of more than 150,000 clones listed, approximately 80% are singletons. The material sequenced was PBMCs or T cells enriched from blood (not recorded which). Receptors were obtained from a man in his forties or fifties who had recovered from COVID-19.

The chain employs TRBV7-2 and TRBJ2-1; D possibly corresponds to TRBD2 (5 bases). Germline loops: CDR1 SGHTA, CDR2 FQGNSA. V was trimmed by 6 bases and J by 7 bases, leaving 19 bases between them. This CDR3 is 15 amino acids long. This chain's CDR3 is CASSNSWIRGNEQFF. CDR3 nucleotides: TGTGCCAGCAGTAACTCCTGGATAAGAGGGAATGAGCAGTTCTTC.

This chain links TRBV12-3 or TRBV12-4 with TRBJ2-2; D unresolved. The CDR3 loop spans 13 amino acids. Trimming took 8 bases from V and 1 from J, leaving 8 bases between them. In nucleotides, the CDR3 is TGTGCCAGCTGCCACAGGAACACCGGGGAGCTGTTTTTT. Translated, it gives CASCHRNTGELFF.

The rearrangement joins TRBV28 to TRBJ2-7, with a possible D match to TRBD2 (7 bases). Germline values: CDR1 MDHEN, CDR2 SYDVKM. This CDR3 has 15 residues. With 5 bases removed from V and 2 bases from J, the gap between germline ends came to 16 bases. The DNA for the CDR3 is TGTGCCAGCAGTATCCTGGGGGCGGGGGCCTACGAGCAGTACTTC. This sequence encodes CASSILGAGAYEQYF.

The sample holds one count of this clone. Other DNA sequences of this sample code for an identical CDR3. CDR3 region: CASSLGTGNTEAFF. CDR3 bases: TGCGCCAGCAGCCTCGGGACAGGGAACACTGAAGCTTTCTTT. The chain combines TRBV5-1 with TRBJ1-1, with 8 bases aligning to TRBD1. Trimming removed 4 bases from V and 1 base from J; junction bases left unmatched: 3. Germline CDR1 is SGHRS and CDR2 is YFSETQ. The CDR3 runs 14 residues. Using reference TRBV5-1 and TRBJ1-1 for the parts outside the CDR3, the full variable domain is KAGVTQTPRYLIKTRGQQVTLSCSPISGHRSVSWYQQTPGQGLQFLFEYFSETQRNKGNFPGRFSGRQFSNSRSEMNVSTLELGDSALYLCASSLGTGNTEAFFGQGTRLTVV.

CDR3 region: CASSEAWTGVDQPQHF. The CDR3 DNA is TGTGCCAGCAGTGAAGCCTGGACAGGGGTTGATCAGCCCCAGCATTTT. The V and J genes are TRBV6-1 and TRBJ1-5; 9 nucleotides line up with TRBD1. The CDR3 spans 16 residues. After removal of 0 bases from V and 5 bases from J, the junction contained 5 bases not matched to a gene. Germline-derived CDR1 and CDR2 are MNHNS and SASEGT.

In its sample, this clone was seen once. The rearrangement joins TRBV4-2 to TRBJ2-1; D not resolved. V was trimmed by 0 bases and J by 5 bases, leaving 8 bases between them. The germline gives CDR1 LGHNA, CDR2 YNFKEQ. The CDR3 length is 14 residues. DNA of the CDR3: TGTGCCAGCAGCCAAGATCAGGTCGACAATGAGCAGTTCTTC. This sequence encodes CASSQDQVDNEQFF.

The table lists this clone with many counts. The rearrangement joins TRBV11-2 to TRBJ2-5; 12 bases align to TRBD2. After removal of 1 base from V and 4 bases from J, the junction contained 7 bases not matched to a gene. The length of the CDR3 is 17 residues. In germline, CDR1 is SGHAT, CDR2 FQNNGV. Here the CDR3 DNA reads TGTGCCAGCAGCTTAGTGGTTTCGGGACTAGCGGGAGAGACCCAGTACTTC. The encoded protein is CASSLVVSGLAGETQYF.

This chain uses TRBV10-1 with TRBJ1-1; D gene ambiguous. Germline V lookup: CDR1 WNHNN, CDR2 SYGVQD (reference sequence). The CDR3 contains 13 residues. Deletions cut 6 bases from V and 1 base from J, with 9 bases between. The DNA of the CDR3 is TGCGCCAGCAGCCTTGGGAGGAACACTGAAGCTTTCTTT. Amino acids: CASSLGRNTEAFF.

This chain connects TRBV9 to TRBJ1-6; D perhaps matches TRBD1 (5 bases). Trimming removed 0 bases from V and 13 bases from J, with 8 bases in between. The CDR3 has 12 residues. CDR1 and CDR2 from the germline V gene are SGDLS and YYNGEE. DNA for the CDR3: TGTGCCAGCAGCGTAGTCGGGGGTCCCCTCCACTTT. Translation: CASSVVGGPLHF.

This clone was seen only a few times. V is TRBV5-4 and J is TRBJ1-3; unclear D gene. V dropped 4 bases and J dropped 4 bases, with 9 bases sitting between them. The CDR3 has 13 residues. The germline gives CDR1 SGHNT, CDR2 YYREEE (reference sequence). DNA of the CDR3: TGTGCCAGCAGCCCCAGTCTCGGAAACACCATATATTTT. Translation gives CASSPSLGNTIYF. Full variable domain (missing parts from reference TRBV5-4 and TRBJ1-3): ETGVTQSPTHLIKTRGQQVTLRCSSQSGHNTVSWYQQALGQGPQFIFQYYREEENGRGNFPPRFSGLQFPNYSSELNVNALELDDSALYLCASSPSLGNTIYFGEGSWLTVV.

The chain uses TRBV29-1 and TRBJ2-5; 9 bases are a match to TRBD1. The CDR3 loop spans 15 amino acids. Germline CDR1 reads SQVTM; CDR2 reads ANQGSEA. With V trimmed by 4 bases and J by 5 bases, 11 bases remained unmatched. CDR3 amino acids: CSVGGVQGAVETQYF. The CDR3 DNA reads TGCAGCGTTGGAGGGGTACAGGGGGCCGTGGAGACCCAGTACTTC.

V gene TRBV10-2 combines with J gene TRBJ2-7, with TRBD2 matching over 7 bases. The CDR3 is 14 amino acids. Trimming cost V 7 bases and J 2 bases; bases outside gene matches: 8. The germline V gene encodes CDR1 WSHSY and CDR2 SAAADI. CDR3 DNA: TGCGCCAGCACCGGACTAGGGGCCGCCTACGAGCAGTACGTC. Translated, it gives CASTGLGAAYEQYV.

This rearrangement joins TRBV6-2 or TRBV6-3 to TRBJ1-5; TRBD1 aligns across 8 bases. This CDR3 contains 14 residues. V shed 4 bases and J 7 bases; nucleotides not matched to a gene: 6. Germline-derived CDR1 and CDR2 are MNHEY and SVGEGT. This CDR3 reads CASSWTGKVQPQHF. CDR3 nucleotides: TGTGCCAGCAGTTGGACAGGGAAAGTGCAGCCCCAGCATTTT.

The V and J genes are TRBV27 and TRBJ1-1; D not resolved. CDR1 is MNHEY, CDR2 SMNVEV, per germline (reference sequence). The V gene lost 0 bases and the J gene lost 1 base, with 6 bases spanning the gap. The CDR3 is 14 residues long. The CDR3 sequence: CASSLSSGNTEAFF. DNA for the CDR3: TGTGCCAGCAGTTTATCATCCGGGAACACTGAAGCTTTCTTT.